Listed below are T cell receptor beta chains from one sample, sequenced in a study of blood T cell repertoires in COVID-19. Sequencing was performed with immunoSEQ multiplex PCR; in TCRdb, only in-frame clones are kept and a portion is missing. This table has 45,000 to 60,000 clones, approximately 86% appearing once. Material: peripheral blood. The receptors originated from a man aged 50 to 59 with active COVID-19. The CDR3 runs from the conserved cysteine through the conserved F or W. D genes are given only for firm matches. Size is stated for part of the rows, as once, few or many counts, or as a class when the clone is expanded.

v_gene: TRBV11-3
j_gene: TRBJ2-7
len: 14
d_gene: .
abundance: .
CDR3nt: TGTGCCAGCAGCTTTGGTCACATTCCCTACGAGCAGTACTTC
CDR3aa: CASSFGHIPYEQYF

v_gene: TRBV2
j_gene: TRBJ1-5
len: 18
d_gene: .
abundance: .
CDR3nt: TGTGCCTCATCCCGGGGCCCCGTCGGGGGTAGAAGCAATCAGCCCCAGCATTTT
CDR3aa: CASSRGPVGGRSNQPQHF

v_gene: TRBV19
j_gene: TRBJ2-7
len: 14
d_gene: .
abundance: .
CDR3nt: TGTGCCTCCCGTCTTCAACAGCACACCTACGAGCAGTACTTC
CDR3aa: CASRLQQHTYEQYF

v_gene: TRBV6-5
j_gene: TRBJ1-3
len: 14
d_gene: TRBD1
abundance: .
CDR3nt: TGTGCCAGCAGTTCCAGGGGGCGCGGAAACACCATATATTTT
CDR3aa: CASSSRGRGNTIYF

v_gene: TRBV7-2
j_gene: TRBJ1-2
len: 15
d_gene: .
abundance: .
CDR3nt: TGTGCCAGCAGCTTGCCAGGACAGAAAGGTTATGGCTACACCTTC
CDR3aa: CASSLPGQKGYGYTF

v_gene: TRBV2
j_gene: TRBJ2-7
len: 14
d_gene: TRBD1
abundance: once
CDR3nt: TGTGCCAGCAGTCCGGGACAGGCGCCCTACGAGCAGTACTTC
CDR3aa: CASSPGQAPYEQYF

v_gene: TRBV6-4
j_gene: TRBJ2-3
len: 15
d_gene: .
abundance: few
CDR3nt: TGTGCCAGCAGTGAGCAGGCCCAGAGTACAGATACGCAGTATTTT
CDR3aa: CASSEQAQSTDTQYF

v_gene: TRBV11-2
j_gene: TRBJ2-1
len: 15
d_gene: TRBD2
abundance: .
CDR3nt: TGTGCCAGCAGCTTAGGTAGCGGGGGGTTTAATGAGCAGTTCTTC
CDR3aa: CASSLGSGGFNEQFF

v_gene: TRBV9
j_gene: TRBJ1-2
len: 13
d_gene: .
abundance: .
CDR3nt: TGTGCCAGCAGCGTCTGGGGCCTCTATGGCTACACCTTC
CDR3aa: CASSVWGLYGYTF

v_gene: TRBV7-6
j_gene: TRBJ2-3
len: 16
d_gene: .
abundance: few
CDR3nt: TGTGCCAGCAGTTCGGTGGTGACTTCGGGCACAGATACGCAGTATTTT
CDR3aa: CASSSVVTSGTDTQYF

v_gene: TRBV7-3
j_gene: TRBJ1-6
len: 13
d_gene: .
abundance: .
CDR3nt: TGTGCCAGCAGCTTAGATGGCCGAGGCGGCCTCCACTTT
CDR3aa: CASSLDGRGGLHF